This T cell receptor beta chain was captured in a study of PD-1 blockade in classical Hodgkin lymphoma. The wider study: With a 2-week interval, patients received intravenous nivolumab at 3 mg/kg.

The data were produced by immunoSEQ multiplex PCR, yet TCRdb's version contains in-frame clones alone and is incomplete. Of about 12,000 clones listed, about 88% are singletons. The V and J ends lost 6 bases and 2 bases, in that order; junction bases with no gene match: 7. Per the germline V gene, CDR1 is SNHLY and CDR2 is FYNNEI. This CDR3 has 15 amino acids. Time point indicated: cycle 4 day 1 (C4D1), after 5 to 7 weeks of nivolumab. Every patient was affected by relapse after autologous stem cell transplantation, while exposure to brentuximab vedotin was not uniform. Using magnetic negative selection, the CD4+ T cells were separated out of thawed PBMCs.

The V call is TRBV2, the J call TRBJ2-3, with 8 bases fitting TRBD2. The origin of this receptor is a human donor with classical Hodgkin lymphoma. This specimen was CD4+ T cells from blood, taken before the fourth cycle of nivolumab. The CDR3 reads CASRTRGGSTDTQYF. The CDR3 DNA is TGTGCCAGCAGGACCCGCGGGGGGTCCACAGATACGCAGTATTTT.